This is a list of T cell receptor beta chains from one sample in a study of blood T cells in healthy people across ages. Using its own MiXCR run on the 5' RACE reads, TCRdb lists one record per CDR3 protein. Found here are about 290,000 distinct CDR3 sequences, roughly 26% of them singletons; the top ten hold roughly 30%. Input material: blood. The source of these receptors is a woman in her seventies in good health. Both conserved end residues are part of each CDR3. Fields, in order: D gene, J gene, clone size, V gene, CDR3 DNA, CDR3 protein. D genes are given only for firm matches. A clone size is listed for some rows: how often the clone was seen (once, few, many), or a class if it is expanded.

-	TRBJ2-7	once	TRBV20-1	TGCAGTGCTAGAGATGAGACAGAGCCCCCTTACGAGCAGTACTTC	CSARDETEPPYEQYF
-	TRBJ1-3	few	TRBV5-1	TGCGCCAGCAGTAAGGGGAACAGCCTCGCTGGAAACACCATATATTTT	CASSKGNSLAGNTIYF
-	TRBJ1-1	-	TRBV29-1	TGCAGCGTCCAGCCTGACTCATCCCGGAACACTGAAGCTTTCTTT	CSVQPDSSRNTEAFF
-	TRBJ1-1	once	TRBV20-1	TGCAGTGCGCTTATTATGAACACTGAAGCTTTCTTT	CSALIMNTEAFF
-	TRBJ1-2	few	TRBV11-2	TGTGCCAGCAGCTTAGCGTACGAGAGCTATGGCTACACCTTC	CASSLAYESYGYTF
TRBD2	TRBJ2-3	-	TRBV28	TGTGCCAGCAGTTCACAGCGGGGGGGCGGCACAGATACGCAGTATTTT	CASSSQRGGGTDTQYF
-	TRBJ2-6	many	TRBV27	TGTGCCAGCAGTTTACAGGGGAGTAACGCTGGGGCCAACGTCCTGACTTTC	CASSLQGSNAGANVLTF
TRBD2	TRBJ2-1	few	TRBV9	TGTGCCAGCAGCATCAGCGGGACTCCAGACAATGAGCAGTTCTTC	CASSISGTPDNEQFF
TRBD1	TRBJ1-4	-	TRBV18	TGTGCCAGCTCACCCTTGGGACAGGATAAGGAAAAACTGTTTTTT	CASSPLGQDKEKLFF
-	TRBJ2-5	-	TRBV29-1	TGCAGCGTGTCGGTTGGGGGTCGGCGGGAGACCCAGTACTTC	CSVSVGGRRETQYF
-	TRBJ1-2	many	TRBV12-3/TRBV12-4	TGTGCCAGCAGTCGACAAAACTATGGCTACACCTTC	CASSRQNYGYTF
-	TRBJ2-1	-	TRBV12-3/TRBV12-4	TGTGCCAGCACCTACTACAATGAGCAGTTCTTC	CASTYYNEQFF
-	TRBJ2-5	few	TRBV29-1	TGCAGCGGGCTCCGGGAGACCCAGTACTTC	CSGLRETQYF
-	TRBJ1-3	-	TRBV7-9	TGTGCCGGGGCGGGATCTCTGGAAGACACCATATATTTT	CAGAGSLEDTIYF
-	TRBJ2-7	-	TRBV28	TGTGCCAACAGCCGGACAGATGTCTACGAGCAGTACTTC	CANSRTDVYEQYF
-	TRBJ2-2	few	TRBV9	TGTGCCAGCGACCGGGGGTCCCCGAACACCGGGGAGCTGTTTTTT	CASDRGSPNTGELFF
TRBD1	TRBJ2-7	-	TRBV28	TGTGCCAGCAGCACGGGACAGCCGTACGAGCAGTACTTC	CASSTGQPYEQYF
-	TRBJ2-1	-	TRBV2	TGTGCCAGCGGGCCCCAGCTGAGCTCCTACAATGAGCAGTTCTTC	CASGPQLSSYNEQFF
-	TRBJ1-2	-	TRBV18	TGTGCCAGCTCACCTACGGAGGGCAACTATGGCTACACCTTC	CASSPTEGNYGYTF
-	TRBJ2-4	few	TRBV20-1	TGCAGTGCTCTGATAGGAACTGGCCTTCTAGCCAAAAACATTCAGTACTTC	CSALIGTGLLAKNIQYF
-	TRBJ2-7	-	TRBV5-5	TGTGCCAGCATCCTGATGATCGGGTCCCACGAGCAGTACTTC	CASILMIGSHEQYF
TRBD2	TRBJ2-5	few	TRBV20-1	TGCAGTGCGGACGGAGCGGGAGGGGTCCAAGAGACCCAGTACTTC	CSADGAGGVQETQYF
TRBD2	TRBJ2-1	few	TRBV3-1	TGTGCCAGCAGCCGGTTAGAGCGGGGTGAGCAGTTCTTC	CASSRLERGEQFF
-	TRBJ2-3	many	TRBV7-2	TGTGCCAGCAGCGTACAGCGCGTCGGCACAGATACGCAGTATTTT	CASSVQRVGTDTQYF
-	TRBJ1-2	few	TRBV28	TGTGCCAGCAGTTTATGGTCTGGGTCTACCTATGGCTACACCTTC	CASSLWSGSTYGYTF
-	TRBJ2-5	few	TRBV18	TGTGCCAGCTCACCACCGTTTCCAGAAGAGACCCAGTACTTC	CASSPPFPEETQYF
TRBD1	TRBJ2-2	-	TRBV28	TGTGCCAGCAGTAGGACAGGTCTTAATCCCACCGGGGAGCTGTTTTTT	CASSRTGLNPTGELFF